This TCR beta chain was recorded in a study of graft-versus-host responses after intestinal transplantation. Background on the study: Recipients received multivisceral, liver-intestinal, or isolated intestinal transplants. Each patient got anti-thymocyte globulin induction, then tacrolimus and steroids for roughly 3 years.

About this clone itself: Its antigen is unidentified.

General study results and limits: Among circulating GvH clones, peak levels were associated with early post-transplant declines in HvG clones. Across patients carrying graft-donor T cell macrochimerism, allografts held high graft-versus-host to host-versus-graft clonal ratios.

V shed 4 bases and J shed 6 bases, with 14 bases lying between them. Germline loops: CDR1 SGHDT, CDR2 YYEEEE. This CDR3 contains 14 residues. This table comes from immunoSEQ multiplex PCR, and its TCRdb copy is limited to in-frame clones, with some not included. The sample includes about 93,000 clones, approximately 92% of them seen just once. The clonotype originates from a human donor who received an intestinal transplant. Sequencing was performed on unstimulated CD8+ T cells sorted from spleen or lymph node cells, taken before intestinal transplant. The chain couples TRBV5-6 to TRBJ2-1; D possibly corresponds to TRBD1 (6 bases). CDR3 in amino acids: CASSTTGSLNEQFF. Here the CDR3 DNA reads TGTGCCAGCAGCACCACAGGGTCCCTCAATGAGCAGTTCTTC.